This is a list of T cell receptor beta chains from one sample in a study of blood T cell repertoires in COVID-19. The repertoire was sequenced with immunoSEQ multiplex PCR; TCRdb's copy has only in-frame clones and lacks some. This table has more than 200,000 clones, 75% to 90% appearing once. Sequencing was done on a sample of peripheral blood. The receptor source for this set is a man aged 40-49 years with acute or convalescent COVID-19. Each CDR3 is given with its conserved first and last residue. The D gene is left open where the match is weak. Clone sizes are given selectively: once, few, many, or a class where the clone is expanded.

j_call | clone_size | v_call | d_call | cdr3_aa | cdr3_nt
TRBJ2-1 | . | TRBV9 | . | CASSPAGGASSYNEQFF | TGTGCCAGCAGCCCTGCTGGGGGGGCCTCCTCCTACAATGAGCAGTTCTTC
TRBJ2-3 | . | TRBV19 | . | CASSIEGLSKVDTQYF | TGTGCCAGTAGTATAGAAGGACTTAGCAAGGTAGATACGCAGTATTTT
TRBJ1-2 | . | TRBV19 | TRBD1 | CASSINPGGELGYTF | TGTGCCAGTAGTATAAACCCAGGGGGCGAATTGGGCTACACCTTC
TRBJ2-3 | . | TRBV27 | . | CASSPRTFTDTQYF | TGTGCCAGCAGTCCGAGGACTTTCACCGATACGCAGTATTTT
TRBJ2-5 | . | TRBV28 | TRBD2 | CATLAGGPGTQYF | TGTGCCACTCTAGCGGGAGGGCCTGGGACCCAGTACTTC
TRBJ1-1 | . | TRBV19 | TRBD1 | CASRGTGGRTEAFF | TGTGCCAGTAGAGGGACAGGGGGCAGGACTGAAGCTTTCTTT
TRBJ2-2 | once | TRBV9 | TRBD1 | CASSIGGTGLNTGELFF | TGTGCCAGCAGCATAGGGGGGACAGGGTTGAACACCGGGGAGCTGTTTTTT
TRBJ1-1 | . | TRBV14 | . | CASSLQPTGANTEAFF | TGTGCCAGCAGTCTACAACCGACAGGCGCGAACACTGAAGCTTTCTTT
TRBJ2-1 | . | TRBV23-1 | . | CASSPPTTVYNEQFF | TGCGCCAGCAGTCCTCCGACGACAGTCTACAATGAGCAGTTCTTC
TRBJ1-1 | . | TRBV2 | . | CASSAQDYTEAFF | TGTGCCAGCAGCGCTCAGGATTACACTGAAGCTTTCTTT
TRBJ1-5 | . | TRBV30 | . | CAWTEGGLAASNQPQHF | TGTGCCTGGACCGAGGGCGGGCTCGCAGCGTCCAATCAGCCCCAGCATTTT
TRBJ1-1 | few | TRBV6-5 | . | CASSPGDTEAFF | TGTGCCAGCAGCCCGGGGGACACTGAAGCTTTCTTT
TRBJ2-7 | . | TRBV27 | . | CASSLTARYEQYF | TGTGCCAGCAGTTTAACGGCGAGGTACGAGCAGTACTTC
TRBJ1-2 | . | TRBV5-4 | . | CASSLSRQHGYTF | TGTGCCAGCAGCTTGTCCCGACAGCACGGCTACACCTTC
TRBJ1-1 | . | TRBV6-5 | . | CASHESGGGGTEAFF | TGTGCCAGCCACGAAAGCGGGGGCGGGGGCACTGAAGCTTTCTTT
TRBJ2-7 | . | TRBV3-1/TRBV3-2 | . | CASSHAPGSYEQYF | TGTGCCAGCAGCCATGCCCCCGGGAGCTACGAGCAGTACTTC
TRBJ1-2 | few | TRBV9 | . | CASSVDAGTSHGYTF | TGTGCCAGCAGCGTAGACGCCGGGACAAGCCATGGCTACACCTTC
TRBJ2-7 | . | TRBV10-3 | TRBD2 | CAIRESGGFSYEQYF | TGTGCCATCAGAGAGAGCGGGGGGTTCTCCTACGAGCAGTACTTC
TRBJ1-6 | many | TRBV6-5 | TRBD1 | CASRGPTGEYSPLHF | TGTGCCAGCAGAGGACCAACAGGGGAGTATTCACCCCTCCACTTT
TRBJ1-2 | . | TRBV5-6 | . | CASSLSQYYGYTF | TGTGCCAGCAGCTTATCGCAGTACTATGGCTACACCTTC
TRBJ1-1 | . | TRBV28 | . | CASSLISGTEAFF | TGTGCCAGCAGTTTAATCTCGGGGACTGAAGCTTTCTTT
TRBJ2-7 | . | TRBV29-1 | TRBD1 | CSAWTGRGLNEQYF | TGCAGCGCTTGGACGGGCAGGGGGCTCAACGAGCAGTACTTC
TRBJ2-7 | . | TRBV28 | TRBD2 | CASSQHGRSYEQYF | TGTGCCAGCAGTCAACACGGGAGGTCCTACGAGCAGTACTTC
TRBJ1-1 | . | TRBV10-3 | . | CAISESSNLQAEAFF | TGTGCCATCAGTGAGTCAAGCAATCTACAGGCTGAAGCTTTCTTT
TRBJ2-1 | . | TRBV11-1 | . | CASSLQGFSAYNEQFF | TGTGCCAGCAGCTTACAGGGTTTTAGTGCCTACAATGAGCAGTTCTTC
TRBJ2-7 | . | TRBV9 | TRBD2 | CASSVAGTSNYEQYF | TGTGCCAGCAGCGTAGCCGGGACTAGTAACTACGAGCAGTACTTC
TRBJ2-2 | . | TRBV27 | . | CASSLIGVTGELFF | TGTGCCAGCAGTTTAATCGGGGTAACCGGGGAGCTGTTTTTT
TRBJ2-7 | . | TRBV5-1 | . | CASSLANRQGQYF | TGCGCCAGCAGCTTGGCCAACCGGCAGGGGCAGTACTTC
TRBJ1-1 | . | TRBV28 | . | CASLETNTEAFF | TGTGCCAGCCTTGAAACAAACACTGAAGCTTTCTTT
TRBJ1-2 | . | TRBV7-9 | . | CASSPPGQLYGYTF | TGTGCCAGCAGCCCCCCCGGACAGCTCTATGGCTACACCTTC
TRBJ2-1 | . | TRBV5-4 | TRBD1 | CASSITGGGEQFF | TGTGCCAGCAGCATCACAGGGGGAGGTGAGCAGTTCTTC
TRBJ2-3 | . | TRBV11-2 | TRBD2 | CASSLDAPPLAGGPDTQYF | TGTGCCAGCAGCTTAGATGCCCCACCTCTAGCGGGGGGGCCAGATACGCAGTATTTT
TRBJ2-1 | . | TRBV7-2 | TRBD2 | CASSLTGRVYNEQFF | TGTGCCAGCAGCTTAACCGGGAGGGTCTACAATGAGCAGTTCTTC
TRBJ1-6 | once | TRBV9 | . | CASSAPSTGGSPLHF | TGTGCCAGCAGCGCCCCTTCGACTGGTGGGTCACCCCTCCACTTT
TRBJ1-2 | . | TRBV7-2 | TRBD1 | CASTPDSGQRKYGYTF | TGTGCCAGCACCCCGGACTCGGGACAGCGAAAGTATGGCTACACCTTC
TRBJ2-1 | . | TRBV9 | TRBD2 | CASSPEGTSYNEQFF | TGTGCCAGCAGCCCCGAGGGGACTAGCTACAATGAGCAGTTCTTC
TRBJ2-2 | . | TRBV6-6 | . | CASSYSLGSTGELFF | TGTGCCAGCAGTTACTCTTTGGGGAGCACCGGGGAGCTGTTTTTT
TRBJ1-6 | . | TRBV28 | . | CASSLGGTYNSPLHF | TGTGCCAGCAGTTTAGGGGGGACCTATAATTCACCCCTCCACTTT
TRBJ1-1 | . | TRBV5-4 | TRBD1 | CASSRPTGGGVSDTEAFF | TGTGCCAGCAGCCGACCGACAGGGGGGGGAGTATCGGACACTGAAGCTTTCTTT
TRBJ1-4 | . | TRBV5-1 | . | CASSLSSSNEKLFF | TGCGCCAGCAGCCTGTCCAGTTCTAATGAAAAACTGTTTTTT
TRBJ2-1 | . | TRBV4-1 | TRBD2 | CASSQVGGGPRNEQFF | TGCGCCAGCAGCCAAGTAGGCGGGGGGCCCCGGAATGAGCAGTTCTTC
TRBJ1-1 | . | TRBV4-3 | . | CASSQEKWGDTEAFF | TGCGCCAGCAGCCAAGAAAAGTGGGGGGACACTGAAGCTTTCTTT
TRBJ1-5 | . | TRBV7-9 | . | CASSVAGEQPQHF | TGTGCCAGCAGCGTCGCAGGGGAGCAGCCCCAGCATTTT
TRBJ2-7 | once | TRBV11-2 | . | CASSLVPWTNPYEQYF | TGTGCCAGCAGCTTAGTCCCATGGACAAATCCCTACGAGCAGTACTTC
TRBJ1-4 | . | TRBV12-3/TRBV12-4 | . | CASRTSNEKLFF | TGTGCCAGCAGGACATCGAATGAAAAACTGTTTTTT
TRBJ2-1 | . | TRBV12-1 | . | CASSRPGQGVAGAYNEQFF | TGTGCCAGCAGCCGACCGGGACAGGGGGTGGCGGGAGCCTACAATGAGCAGTTCTTC
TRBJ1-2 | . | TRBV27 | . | CASSLKSGRLGGGYTF | TGTGCCAGCAGTTTAAAGAGCGGCAGGTTGGGGGGGGGCTACACCTTC
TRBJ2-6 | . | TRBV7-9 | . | CASSGAPGANVLTF | TGTGCCAGCAGCGGAGCCCCTGGGGCCAACGTCCTGACTTTC